A selection of T cell receptor beta chains follows, all from one sample in a study of blood T cell repertoires in COVID-19. Only in-frame clones appear in the TCRdb table, and some are missing; sequencing was by immunoSEQ multiplex PCR. The sample includes about 120,000 clones, about 85% seen only once; the top ten take 12%. The sequenced material came from peripheral blood. Receptors originate from a man in his 60s with acute or convalescent COVID-19. Each CDR3 is given with its conserved first and last residue. The D gene is left open where the match is weak. Expanded clones get a size class; other rows say once, few or many, or leave the size out.

.	TRBV28	TRBJ1-1	.	CASSGSGVRMNTEAFF	TGTGCCAGCAGTGGCTCGGGAGTCCGTATGAACACTGAAGCTTTCTTT
.	TRBV19	TRBJ1-3	.	CASSPHGRGEGNTIYF	TGTGCCAGTAGTCCCCACGGGAGGGGTGAAGGAAACACCATATATTTT
.	TRBV24-1	TRBJ2-1	TRBD1	CATSDPRTGDNEQFF	TGTGCCACCAGTGATCCCAGGACAGGGGACAATGAGCAGTTCTTC
few	TRBV2	TRBJ2-2	.	CASRRQASNTGELFF	TGTGCCAGCAGGAGACAAGCCTCGAACACCGGGGAGCTGTTTTTT
.	TRBV28	TRBJ1-2	.	CASSYRGEGYTF	TGTGCCAGCAGTTACCGGGGAGAAGGCTACACCTTC
.	TRBV11-3	TRBJ2-1	TRBD2	CASSLVSGSGQFF	TGTGCCAGCAGCTTAGTAAGCGGGAGTGGCCAGTTCTTC
.	TRBV10-1	TRBJ2-3	TRBD2	CASSEFGLAGDTDTQYF	TGCGCCAGCAGTGAGTTCGGACTAGCGGGGGACACAGATACGCAGTATTTT
.	TRBV9	TRBJ2-1	.	CASSVDSISYNEQFF	TGTGCCAGCAGCGTGGACAGCATCTCCTACAATGAGCAGTTCTTC
few	TRBV7-9	TRBJ1-2	.	CASSLGAGLGYGYTF	TGTGCCAGCAGCTTAGGGGCAGGCCTTGGTTATGGCTACACCTTC
.	TRBV4-1	TRBJ1-4	.	CASSLGWTANEKLFF	TGCGCCAGCAGCCTTGGATGGACAGCTAATGAAAAACTGTTTTTT
.	TRBV3-1/TRBV3-2	TRBJ1-3	.	CASSPFGISGNTIYF	TGTGCCAGCAGCCCCTTCGGGATCTCTGGAAACACCATATATTTT
.	TRBV5-1	TRBJ1-1	.	CASSLFYLNTEAFF	TGCGCCAGCAGCCTCTTCTACTTGAACACTGAAGCTTTCTTT
few	TRBV3-1/TRBV3-2	TRBJ2-1	.	CASSTLSREQFF	TGTGCCAGCAGCACTTTGTCTCGGGAGCAGTTCTTC
once	TRBV9	TRBJ2-1	TRBD2	CASSVGGWGGNEQFF	TGTGCCAGCAGCGTAGGGGGATGGGGGGGGAATGAGCAGTTCTTC
.	TRBV5-4	TRBJ1-6	TRBD1	CASSPGTERTNSPLHF	TGTGCCAGCAGCCCGGGGACAGAGAGGACCAATTCACCCCTCCACTTT
.	TRBV5-1	TRBJ1-3	TRBD1	CASSLAGTGHYSGNTIYF	TGCGCCAGCAGCTTGGCCGGGACAGGGCATTACTCTGGAAACACCATATATTTT
.	TRBV19	TRBJ1-3	.	CASSATDNSGNTIYF	TGTGCCAGTAGTGCGACGGACAACTCTGGAAACACCATATATTTT
.	TRBV7-6	TRBJ2-1	TRBD2	CASSLAHLAGGNEQFF	TGTGCCAGCAGCTTAGCGCACCTAGCGGGAGGCAATGAGCAGTTCTTC
once	TRBV24-1	TRBJ1-1	.	CATSDLQVEAFF	TGTGCCACCAGTGATTTACAGGTTGAAGCTTTCTTT
.	TRBV6-5	TRBJ2-7	TRBD2	CASSSSSASGSYEQYF	TGTGCCAGCAGTTCCAGCAGCGCTAGCGGCTCCTACGAGCAGTACTTC
few	TRBV21-1	TRBJ2-4	.	CASSKGVKGSRIAKNIQYF	TGTGCCAGCAGCAAAGGTGTTAAGGGGTCACGTATAGCCAAAAACATTCAGTACTTC
.	TRBV27	TRBJ1-6	TRBD1	CASSLFVEQGDGSPLHF	TGTGCCAGCAGTCTCTTTGTAGAGCAGGGGGACGGCTCACCCCTCCACTTT
.	TRBV3-1/TRBV3-2	TRBJ2-1	TRBD1	CASSHRTGGGGEQFF	TGTGCCAGCAGCCACCGGACAGGGGGGGGCGGGGAGCAGTTCTTC
few	TRBV28	TRBJ2-7	TRBD2	CASSPLGLAGYGYF	TGTGCCAGCAGTCCGTTGGGACTAGCGGGATATGGGTACTTC
.	TRBV24-1	TRBJ2-5	TRBD1	CATSDLDLGQAEETQYF	TGTGCCACCAGTGATCTTGACCTAGGACAGGCCGAAGAGACCCAGTACTTC
.	TRBV9	TRBJ2-7	.	CASSVSGNPYEQYF	TGTGCCAGCAGCGTATCGGGGAACCCCTACGAGCAGTACTTC
.	TRBV27	TRBJ1-5	.	CASSTGNQPQHF	TGTGCCAGCAGTACAGGGAATCAGCCCCAGCATTTT
.	TRBV7-2	TRBJ1-2	.	CASSLRAGYGYTF	TGTGCCAGCAGCTTAAGGGCGGGGTATGGCTACACCTTC
.	TRBV28	TRBJ1-5	.	CASRTGTRGQPQHF	TGTGCCAGCAGAACCGGGACCAGGGGTCAGCCCCAGCATTTT
.	TRBV28	TRBJ1-2	TRBD1	CASNLGGLNYGYTF	TGTGCCAGCAACCTAGGGGGCTTGAACTATGGCTACACCTTC
.	TRBV6-4	TRBJ2-1	TRBD1	CASSDSTAGGNEQFF	TGTGCCAGCAGTGACTCGACGGCAGGGGGCAATGAGCAGTTCTTC
.	TRBV15	TRBJ1-2	TRBD1	CATSTRTTGKGYTF	TGTGCCACCAGCACCCGAACGACAGGGAAAGGCTACACCTTC
.	TRBV13	TRBJ1-3	TRBD1	CASSVRTGRHSTIYF	TGTGCCAGCAGCGTACGGACAGGCCGGCACTCCACCATATATTTT
.	TRBV20-1	TRBJ1-2	.	CSASGQGNYGYTF	TGCAGTGCTAGTGGTCAGGGAAACTATGGCTACACCTTC
.	TRBV28	TRBJ2-3	TRBD2	CARTSGTCSDTQYF	TGTGCCAGAACGAGCGGGACTTGTTCAGATACGCAGTATTTT
few	TRBV2	TRBJ1-6	TRBD1	CASSGQGDSPLHF	TGTGCCAGCAGTGGACAGGGTGACTCACCCCTCCACTTT
.	TRBV2	TRBJ2-5	TRBD2	CASSQTSGRQETQYF	TGTGCCAGCAGCCAGACTAGCGGGCGCCAAGAGACCCAGTACTTC
.	TRBV6-5	TRBJ2-7	TRBD1	CASSTNRGREQYF	TGTGCCAGCAGCACTAACAGGGGGCGCGAGCAGTACTTC
.	TRBV5-4	TRBJ2-2	TRBD1	CASSFPGQGAVGELFF	TGTGCCAGCAGCTTCCCGGGACAGGGGGCCGTCGGGGAGCTGTTTTTT
.	TRBV28	TRBJ2-7	TRBD1	CASSWSGTGRGEQYF	TGTGCCAGCAGTTGGTCCGGGACAGGGCGAGGGGAGCAGTACTTC
once	TRBV6-5	TRBJ1-1	.	CATRRTKNTEAFF	TGTGCCACCCGACGGACTAAGAACACTGAAGCTTTCTTT